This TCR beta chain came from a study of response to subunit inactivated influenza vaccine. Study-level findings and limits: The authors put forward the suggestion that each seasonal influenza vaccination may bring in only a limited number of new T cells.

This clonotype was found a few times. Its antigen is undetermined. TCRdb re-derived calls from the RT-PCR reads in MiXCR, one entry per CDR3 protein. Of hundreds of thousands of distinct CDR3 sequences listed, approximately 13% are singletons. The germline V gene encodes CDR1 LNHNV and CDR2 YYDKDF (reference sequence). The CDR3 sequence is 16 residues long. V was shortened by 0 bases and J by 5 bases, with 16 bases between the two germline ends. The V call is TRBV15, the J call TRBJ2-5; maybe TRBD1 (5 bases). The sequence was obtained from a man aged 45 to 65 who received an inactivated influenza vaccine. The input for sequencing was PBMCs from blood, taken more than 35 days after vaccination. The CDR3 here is CATSRDQEISGETQYF. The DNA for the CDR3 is TGTGCCACCAGCAGAGACCAGGAGATTTCAGGGGAGACCCAGTACTTC. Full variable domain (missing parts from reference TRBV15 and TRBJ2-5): DAMVIQNPRYQVTQFGKPVTLSCSQTLNHNVMYWYQQKSSQAPKLLFHYYDKDFNNEADTPDNFQSRRPNTSFCFLDIRSPGLGDTAMYLCATSRDQEISGETQYFGPGTRLLVL.